The TCR beta chain described here comes from a study of cytomegalovirus exposure and HLA in healthy donors. The PCR made use of 60 Vbeta and 13 Jbeta primers. Clones were sequenced by immunoSEQ multiplex PCR, and TCRdb holds only the in-frame ones, with some missing. The repertoire holds 200,000 to 300,000 clones, with over 80% as singletons. Trimming at V came to 5 bases and at J to 4 bases, leaving 3 bases not matched to a gene. This CDR3 has 15 residues. Germline V lookup: CDR1 LNHDA, CDR2 SQIVND (reference sequence). The sample holds a few counts of this clone. The sample taken for sequencing was PBMCs. The TCR sequence derives from a middle-aged woman in good health and CMV-seropositive. The rearrangement joins TRBV19 to TRBJ2-2; 11 bases map to TRBD1. CDR3 loop: CASSGGQGATGELFF. CDR3 nucleotides: TGTGCCAGTAGTGGTGGACAGGGGGCCACCGGGGAGCTGTTTTTT.